One and the same sample provided the 27 T cell receptor beta chains below, sequenced in a study of T-cell memory formation after mild COVID-19. TCRdb fed the 5' RACE reads into MiXCR, producing one record per CDR3 protein. This table has roughly 350,000 distinct CDR3 sequences, under 30% appearing once. The source material was PBMCs or a T cell subset sorted from them (not recorded which). All receptors come from an adult woman who had mild COVID-19 (a few samples of this study predate the infection). Cell type and time point are not known.

V gene TRBV12-3 or TRBV12-4 combines with J gene TRBJ2-1; D unclear. The CDR3 length is 15 residues. Trimming shortened V by 4 bases and J by 5 bases, and 15 bases separated the two germline ends. CDR3 nucleotide sequence: TGTGCCAGCAGTTCCCCCCTAGACTGGAACAATGAGCAGTTCTTC. Protein product: CASSSPLDWNNEQFF.

The chain has TRBV10-3 and TRBJ2-1, with a weak D call TRBD2 (10 bases). The CDR3 spans 19 residues. Deletions cut 6 bases from V and 8 bases from J, with 32 bases between. Germline V CDR1 and CDR2: ENHRY, SYGVKD. CDR3 sequence: CAISDTGTGLAGARYEQFF. As DNA, the CDR3 is TGTGCCATCAGCGATACCGGGACAGGGCTAGCGGGAGCCAGGTATGAGCAGTTCTTC.

The chain is built from TRBV10-3 and TRBJ2-1; 12 bases are a match to TRBD2. This CDR3 has 16 amino acids. Germline CDR1 ENHRY, CDR2 SYGVKD. V shed 6 bases and J 7 bases; nucleotides not matched to a gene: 10. The CDR3 DNA sequence: TGTGCCATCAGAGCTAGCGGGGGGGCTGGAGTAAATGAGCAGTTCTTC. Protein sequence: CAIRASGGAGVNEQFF.

This clonotype turned up a few times. The rearrangement links TRBV30 to TRBJ2-5; TRBD2 matches 9 bases. V dropped 1 base and J dropped 4; count of bases not matched to a gene: 4. This CDR3 has 14 amino acids. CDR1 and CDR2 from the germline V gene are GTSNPN and SVGIG (reference sequence). The CDR3 DNA reads as TGTGCCTGGAGTGGGACTAGCGCGGTAGAGACCCAGTACTTC. Amino acids: CAWSGTSAVETQYF. Full variable domain (missing parts from reference TRBV30 and TRBJ2-5): SQTIHQWPATLVQPVGSPLSLECTVEGTSNPNLYWYRQAAGRGLQLLFYSVGIGQISSEVPQNLSASRPQDRQFILSSKKLLLSDSGFYLCAWSGTSAVETQYFGPGTRLLVL.

The V gene is TRBV10-3, the J gene TRBJ2-7; maybe TRBD2 (5 bases). V was cut by 2 bases and J by 1 base, with 12 bases left in between. This CDR3 contains 15 residues. CDR1 ENHRY and CDR2 SYGVKD come from the germline V gene. CDR3 loop: CAISEATTPSYEQYF. In DNA, the CDR3 is TGTGCCATCAGTGAGGCGACTACCCCGTCCTACGAGCAGTACTTC.

V and J are TRBV5-4 and TRBJ2-2, with unresolved D. V dropped 3 bases and J dropped 6 bases, with 6 bases sitting between them. This CDR3 is 12 amino acids long. From germline, CDR1 is SGHNT and CDR2 YYREEE (reference sequence). The CDR3 sequence is CASSYDPGELFF. As DNA, the CDR3 is TGTGCCAGCAGCTATGACCCCGGGGAGCTGTTTTTT.

The J gene is TRBJ1-2, the V gene TRBV9, with D unclear. The CDR3 is 14 amino acids. Germline assignment: CDR1 SGDLS and CDR2 YYNGEE. With 1 base removed from V and 8 bases from J, the gap between germline ends came to 15 bases. In DNA, the CDR3 is TGTGCCAGCAGCGTACCCCTTGGCTTGGGGGGCTACACCTTC. Translating gives CASSVPLGLGGYTF.

The chain recombines TRBV4-2 with TRBJ2-1; 11 nucleotides agree with TRBD2. This CDR3 region has 19 residues. Per germline, CDR1 LGHNA and CDR2 YNFKEQ. After removal of 1 base from V and 2 bases from J, the junction contained 10 bases not matched to a gene. The CDR3 region is CASSQGRNSLAGAYNEQFF. The CDR3 DNA sequence: TGTGCCAGCAGCCAAGGCCGGAACTCACTAGCGGGGGCCTACAATGAGCAGTTCTTC.

The chain recombines TRBV7-2 with TRBJ2-7; TRBD2 matches 7 bases. The CDR3 spans 15 residues. With 6 bases clipped from V and 4 bases from J, the junction kept 12 bases outside the gene matches. Germline CDR1 is SGHTA and CDR2 is FQGNSA. CDR3 region: CASSFWRESRYEQYF. CDR3 bases: TGTGCCAGCAGTTTTTGGCGGGAGTCAAGGTACGAGCAGTACTTC.

The J gene is TRBJ2-1, the V gene TRBV27; D is perhaps TRBD1 or TRBD2 (5 bases each). This CDR3 contains 15 residues. Germline assignment: CDR1 MNHEY and CDR2 SMNVEV (reference sequence). Trimming took off 2 bases at V and 2 bases at J, with 10 bases between the two ends. CDR3 protein: CASSLGTETYNEQFF. CDR3 nucleotides: TGTGCCAGCAGTTTAGGGACGGAAACCTACAATGAGCAGTTCTTC.

This sequence joins TRBV5-1 and TRBJ2-5; the match to TRBD2 covers 8 bases. Germline V gene lookup returns CDR1 SGHRS and CDR2 YFSETQ. With 0 bases clipped from V and 3 bases from J, the junction kept 4 bases outside the gene matches. This CDR3 contains 15 residues. The CDR3 region is CASSLAGAGEETQYF. CDR3 nucleotide sequence: TGCGCCAGCAGCTTGGCGGGAGCGGGAGAAGAGACCCAGTACTTC.

The chain couples TRBV7-6 to TRBJ2-1, with 10 bases aligning to TRBD2. CDR1 is SGHVS and CDR2 is FNYEAQ in the germline V gene. CDR3 length: 15 amino acids. V shed 4 bases, J shed 8 bases, and the junction held 8 bases outside the gene matches. As DNA, the CDR3 is TGTGCCAGCAGCTGGGGACTAGCGCAAGGGGATGAGCAGTTCTTC. Translated, it gives CASSWGLAQGDEQFF.

This clonotype showed up just a few times. The chain recombines TRBV7-9 with TRBJ2-7; 12 positions match TRBD1. V lost 5 bases, J lost 1 base, and 3 bases stayed unmatched. The germline CDR1 and CDR2 sequences are SEHNR and FQNEAQ (reference sequence). The CDR3 has 15 residues. The CDR3 bases are TGTGCCAGCAGCGGGACAGGGGGCAAATCCTACGAGCAGTACTTC. Translation: CASSGTGGKSYEQYF.

The sample holds a few counts of this clonotype. V is TRBV5-5 and J is TRBJ2-7; D ambiguous. The CDR3 runs 12 residues. The germline CDR1 and CDR2 sequences are SGHKS and YYEKEE (reference sequence). Trimming removed 2 bases at V and 4 bases at J, with 7 bases between. CDR3 nucleotides: TGTGCCAGCAGCTTAGATGAGTACGAGCAGTACTTC. Residues: CASSLDEYEQYF.

This chain joins TRBV7-8 and TRBJ2-4; D ambiguous. The CDR3 is 15 amino acids. Germline CDR1 reads SGHVS; CDR2 reads FQNEAQ. V lost 4 bases, J lost 6 bases, and 16 bases lay in between. This CDR3 is CASSSPVGDINIQYF. CDR3 DNA: TGTGCCAGCAGCTCGCCCGTTGGGGATATAAACATTCAGTACTTC. Variable domain in full (rest from reference TRBV7-8 and TRBJ2-4): GAGVSQSPRYKVAKRGQDVALRCDPISGHVSLFWYQQALGQGPEFLTYFQNEAQLDKSGLPSDRFFAERPEGSVSTLKIQRTQQEDSAVYLCASSSPVGDINIQYFGAGTRLSVL.

This clonotype was counted many times. This chain joins TRBV2 and TRBJ2-2; D could derive from TRBD1 or TRBD2 (5 bases each). Looked up from germline, CDR1 is SNHLY and CDR2 is FYNNEI. The CDR3 sequence is 14 residues long. V gave up 6 bases and J gave up 0 bases, with 8 bases separating them. DNA of the CDR3: TGTGCCAGCAGCCGGGACCCGAACACCGGGGAGCTGTTTTTT. It specifies CASSRDPNTGELFF.

This clonotype has at least ten counts. The J gene is TRBJ1-5, the V gene TRBV29-1; D is unresolved. The germline gives CDR1 SQVTM, CDR2 ANQGSEA. The CDR3 contains 13 residues. V dropped 6 bases and J dropped 5 bases, with 14 bases sitting between them. The CDR3 DNA is TGCAGCGTCAAAAGGGCATTTGATCAGCCCCAGCATTTT. Its protein is CSVKRAFDQPQHF.

V usage is TRBV2 and J usage is TRBJ2-2, with TRBD1 identical over 8 bases. J was trimmed by 4 bases and V by 5 bases; bases with no gene match: 6. CDR1 and CDR2 from the germline V gene are SNHLY and FYNNEI. This CDR3 comprises 15 residues. The CDR3 DNA is TGTGCCAGCAGTTCCGGGACAGGTCTCACCGGGGAGCTGTTTTTT. Translating it yields CASSSGTGLTGELFF.

The rearrangement links TRBV12-3 or TRBV12-4 to TRBJ2-4; tentatively, D is TRBD2 (5 bases). CDR3 size: 24 residues. V lost 1 base and J 2 bases, leaving 36 bases between the germline ends. The CDR3 region has the DNA TGTGCCAGCAGTTTAGGGAGTGGGTTTGTGAGTTTCGTGGACTCACCGCCTACCAAAAACATTCAGTACTTC. This codes for CASSLGSGFVSFVDSPPTKNIQYF.

This clonotype occurred many times. The chain recombines TRBV25-1 with TRBJ2-7; 9 positions match TRBD1. V shed 5 bases and J 6 bases; nucleotides not matched to a gene: 11. Germline CDR1 is MGHDK and CDR2 is SYGVNS. This CDR3 region has 15 residues. This chain's CDR3 is CASSSHRGLRLEQYF. The CDR3 bases are TGTGCCAGCAGTTCTCACAGGGGGCTCAGACTCGAGCAGTACTTC.

V and J are TRBV30 and TRBJ2-1; unclear D gene. Per germline, CDR1 GTSNPN and CDR2 SVGIG (reference sequence). V dropped 1 base and J dropped 3 bases, with 7 bases sitting between them. This CDR3 has 13 amino acids. The CDR3, as DNA: TGTGCCTGGAGTGCTGCCTACTACAATGAGCAGTTCTTC. This sequence encodes CAWSAAYYNEQFF.

This clonotype was seen more than once but under ten times. V is TRBV28 and J is TRBJ2-2; possible D gene TRBD2, 6 bases. With 5 bases removed from V and 1 base from J, the gap between germline ends came to 11 bases. Per germline, CDR1 MDHEN and CDR2 SYDVKM. CDR3 size: 15 residues. The CDR3 reads CASSVASENTGELFF. Written as DNA, the CDR3 is TGTGCCAGCAGTGTTGCTAGCGAGAACACCGGGGAGCTGTTTTTT.

For the CDR3, the DNA is TGTGCCAGCAGTGTACGGGACAGGGGGCCGGTCGACGAAGCTTTCTTT. Protein product: CASSVRDRGPVDEAFF. The chain has TRBV2 and TRBJ1-1; 12 nucleotides agree with TRBD1. CDR1 and CDR2 from the germline V gene are SNHLY and FYNNEI. CDR3 length: 16 residues. Losses at the gene ends were 4 bases for V and 8 bases for J; bases not matched to a gene: 11.

This rearrangement joins TRBV20-1 to TRBJ1-4, with D possibly TRBD1 on 5 matching bases. CDR1 DFQATT and CDR2 SNEGSKA come from the germline V gene (reference sequence). V was cut by 6 bases and J by 4 bases, with 18 bases left in between. The CDR3 covers 15 residues. The CDR3 here is CSAKGLGTLNEKLFF. Here the CDR3 DNA reads TGCAGTGCCAAGGGGTTGGGGACCCTTAATGAAAAACTGTTTTTT.

The rearrangement joins TRBV7-2 to TRBJ1-6; 9 bases are shared with TRBD1. The CDR3 has 16 residues. Trimming at V came to 1 base and at J to 14 bases, leaving 12 bases not matched to a gene. Germline CDR1 reads SGHTA; CDR2 reads FQGNSA. CDR3 region: CASSLGRTGAPLSLHF. The CDR3 nucleotides are TGTGCCAGCAGCTTAGGGAGGACAGGGGCCCCCCTTTCCCTCCACTTT.

This clonotype was observed a handful of times. The rearrangement uses TRBV6-2 or TRBV6-3 and TRBJ2-3, with no clear D. Germline CDR1 reads MNHEY; CDR2 reads SVGEGT. The V end was cut by 7 bases, the J end by 5 bases, with 13 bases between. The length of the CDR3 is 13 residues. Here the CDR3 DNA reads TGTGCCAGCACTCACACAAGTGAAGATACGCAGTATTTT. Its translation is CASTHTSEDTQYF.

The chain carries TRBV20-1 and TRBJ2-3, with D perhaps matching TRBD1 or TRBD2 (7 bases each). Trimming shortened V by 5 bases and J by 5 bases, and 17 bases separated the two germline ends. The CDR3 has 14 residues. The germline V gene has CDR1 DFQATT and CDR2 SNEGSKA (reference sequence). The DNA for the CDR3 is TGCAGTGCTTCCAGGGGGGGAAAAAGAGATACGCAGTATTTT. It specifies CSASRGGKRDTQYF.